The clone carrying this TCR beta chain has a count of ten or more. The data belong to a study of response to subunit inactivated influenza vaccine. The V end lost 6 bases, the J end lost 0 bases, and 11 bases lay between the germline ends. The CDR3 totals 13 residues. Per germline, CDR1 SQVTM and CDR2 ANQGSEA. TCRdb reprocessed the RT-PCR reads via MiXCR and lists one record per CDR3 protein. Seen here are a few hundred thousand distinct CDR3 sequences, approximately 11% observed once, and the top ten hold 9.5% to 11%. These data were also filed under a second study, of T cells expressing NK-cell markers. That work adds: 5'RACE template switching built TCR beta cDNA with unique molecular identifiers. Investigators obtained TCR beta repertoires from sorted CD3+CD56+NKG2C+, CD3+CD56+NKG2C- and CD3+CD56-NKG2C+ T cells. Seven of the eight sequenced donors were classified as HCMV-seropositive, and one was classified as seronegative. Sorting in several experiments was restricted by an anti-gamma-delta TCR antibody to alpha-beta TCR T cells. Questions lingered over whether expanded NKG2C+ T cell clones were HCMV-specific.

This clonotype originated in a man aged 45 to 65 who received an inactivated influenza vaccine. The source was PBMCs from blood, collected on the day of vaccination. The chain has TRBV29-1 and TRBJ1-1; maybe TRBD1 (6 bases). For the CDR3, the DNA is TGCAGCGTATTGGACAGCATGAACACTGAAGCTTTCTTT. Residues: CSVLDSMNTEAFF.